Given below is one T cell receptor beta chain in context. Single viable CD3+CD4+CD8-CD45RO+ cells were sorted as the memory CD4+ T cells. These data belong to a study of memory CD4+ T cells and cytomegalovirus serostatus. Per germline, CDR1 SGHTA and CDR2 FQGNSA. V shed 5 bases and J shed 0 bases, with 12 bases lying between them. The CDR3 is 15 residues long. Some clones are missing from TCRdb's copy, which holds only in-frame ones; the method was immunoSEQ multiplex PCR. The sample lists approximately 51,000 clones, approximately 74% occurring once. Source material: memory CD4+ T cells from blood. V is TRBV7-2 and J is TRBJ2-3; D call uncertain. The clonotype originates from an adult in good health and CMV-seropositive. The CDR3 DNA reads TGTGCCAGCAGCCGGGTCCGCGGAAGCACAGATACGCAGTATTTT. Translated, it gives CASSRVRGSTDTQYF.